This TCR beta chain was captured by sequencing in a study of T cells in Graves' hyperthyroidism and ophthalmopathy. Study-wide context: Staff took peripheral blood when the initial diagnosis was made, before any treatment began.

This clonotype was picked up a small number of times. The antigen is unknown. Lactation, pregnancy, other autoimmune disease or uncontrolled infection led to exclusion of patients. The source of the PBMCs was 10 ml of fresh peripheral blood. Regions amplified from RNA transcripts were the TCR beta CDR3 regions. The HTBI primer set drove a first-round RT-PCR of the TCR CDR3. TCRdb recomputed calls from the multiplex PCR reads with MiXCR, one row per CDR3 protein. The data hold a few hundred thousand distinct CDR3 sequences, with roughly 20% observed a single time. There are 14 residues in the CDR3. Trimming pared 3 bases from V and 5 bases from J, leaving 14 bases between. Looked up from germline, CDR1 is SGHVS and CDR2 is FQNEAQ. Study findings and constraints: Expanded thyroid clonotypes (above 0.001) were mostly also found in blood.

The receptor was isolated from a man aged 18 to 35 with Graves' hyperthyroidism. The chain employs TRBV7-8 and TRBJ2-7, with a weak D call TRBD1 (5 bases). The sample taken for sequencing was blood. For the CDR3, the DNA is TGTGCCAGCAGCTTTGACAGTCTAGTCCACGAGCAGTACTTC. Residues: CASSFDSLVHEQYF.